This T cell receptor (beta chain) was documented in a study of blood T cell repertoires in COVID-19. Study overall: Sites in the United States, Italy and Spain provided acute and convalescent COVID-19 samples.

The method was immunoSEQ multiplex PCR; TCRdb's version includes in-frame clones alone and lacks a portion of them. The sample holds about 140,000 clones, around 87% seen once. The ends lost 11 bases at V and 10 bases at J; junction bases unmatched: 12. CDR1 and CDR2 (germline): MNHEY, SMNVEV (reference sequence). The CDR3 length is 13 residues. This rearrangement joins TRBV27 to TRBJ1-1; 11 bases align to TRBD1. Specimen: peripheral blood. The receptor's source is a woman between 35 and 50 years old with acute or convalescent COVID-19. The CDR3, as DNA: TGTGCCTCCCTGGGGGGGACAGGGGGAATAGCTTTCTTT. Translating gives CASLGGTGGIAFF.